Shown below are 32 T cell receptor beta chains from a single sample sequenced in a study of T cell responses to AZD1222 COVID-19 vaccine. The method was immunoSEQ multiplex PCR; TCRdb's version includes in-frame clones alone and lacks a portion of them. The repertoire holds tens of thousands of clones, with approximately 85% as singletons. Sequenced here: peripheral blood, sampled 28 days after the second AZD1222 dose. Source of these receptors: an adult who received the AZD1222 COVID-19 vaccine.

The rearrangement links TRBV5-1 to TRBJ2-3; 10 bases match TRBD2. This CDR3 region has 18 residues. V shed 0 bases and J 3 bases; nucleotides not matched to a gene: 10. Germline V gene sequence: CDR1 SGHRS, CDR2 YFSETQ. The CDR3 nucleotides are TGCGCCAGCAGCTTGGGGGCCTCAGCGGGAGGGCCGACAGATACGCAGTATTTT. It translates to CASSLGASAGGPTDTQYF.

This chain joins TRBV6-2 or TRBV6-3 and TRBJ2-3; weak D call: TRBD2 (6 bases). The V gene's germline CDR1 is MNHEY and CDR2 SVGEGT. The CDR3 consists of 14 residues. Deletions cut 4 bases from V and 2 bases from J, with 10 bases between. CDR3 protein: CASSFSGLTDTQYF. CDR3 DNA: TGTGCCAGCAGTTTTAGCGGCCTCACAGATACGCAGTATTTT.

The CDR3 spells CASSLDGTGSSTF. DNA of the CDR3: TGCGCCAGCAGCTTGGACGGGACAGGGTCGAGCACCTTC. The chain uses TRBV5-1 and TRBJ1-2; TRBD1 agrees at 9 bases. The CDR3 consists of 13 residues. From germline, CDR1 is SGHRS and CDR2 YFSETQ. The trim removed 0 bases at V and 13 bases at J, leaving 7 bases unmatched. The variable domain in full, completed from reference TRBV5-1 and TRBJ1-2, reads KAGVTQTPRYLIKTRGQQVTLSCSPISGHRSVSWYQQTPGQGLQFLFEYFSETQRNKGNFPGRFSGRQFSNSRSEMNVSTLELGDSALYLCASSLDGTGSSTFGSGTRLTVV.

In its sample, this clone was seen a few times. The chain combines TRBV4-2 with TRBJ2-2; TRBD1 agrees at 8 bases. CDR1 is LGHNA, CDR2 YNFKEQ, per germline. The CDR3 extends over 16 amino acids. The ends lost 5 bases at V and 4 bases at J; junction bases unmatched: 9. The CDR3 DNA sequence: TGTGCCAGCAGCGCTCGACAGGGGCCGGCCACCGGGGAGCTGTTTTTT. It translates to CASSARQGPATGELFF.

The rearrangement uses TRBV18 and TRBJ2-7, with TRBD1 identical over 7 bases. The length of the CDR3 is 13 residues. The junction had 5 bases not matched to a gene; V was cut back by 3 bases and J by 6 bases. Germline V lookup: CDR1 KGHSH, CDR2 LQKENI. The CDR3 bases are TGTGCCAGCTCACCCAGCCGGGACAGCGAGCAGTACTTC. This translates into CASSPSRDSEQYF.

Points on this clone: This sample also contains other DNA sequences that code for the same CDR3. This chain uses TRBV7-9 with TRBJ2-5; 8 bases fit TRBD1. V lost 4 bases and J lost 4; bases outside the gene matches: 5. CDR3 length equals 14 residues. Germline V gene data show CDR1 as SEHNR and CDR2 as FQNEAQ (reference sequence). DNA for the CDR3: TGTGCCAGCAGCTCAGGACAGGGTAGAGAGACCCAGTACTTC. Translating gives CASSSGQGRETQYF.

This clone came up once. The chain employs TRBV3-1 (or the pseudogene TRBV3-2) and TRBJ1-1; D is unclear. This CDR3 region has 13 residues. Trimming removed 0 bases from V and 7 bases from J, with 9 bases in between. The germline gives CDR1 LGHDT, CDR2 YNNKEL (reference sequence). The CDR3 nucleotides read TGTGCCAGCAGCCAAGAGTTGAGGAGTGAAGCTTTCTTT. Translation: CASSQELRSEAFF.

The chain couples TRBV27 to TRBJ2-5; 9 bases are a match to TRBD1. V trimming: 6 bases; J trimming: 1 base; junction bases outside the gene matches: 15. Looked up from germline, CDR1 is MNHEY and CDR2 is SMNVEV (reference sequence). The CDR3 runs 18 residues. In DNA, the CDR3 is TGTGCCAGCAGCGAAAGGGTGGGGACAGGGAACTTCCAAGAGACCCAGTACTTC. As protein: CASSERVGTGNFQETQYF.

This chain connects TRBV6-2 or TRBV6-3 to TRBJ1-2; D gene uncertain. The germline V gene has CDR1 MNHEY and CDR2 SVGEGT. The CDR3 is 15 residues long. The germline V and J ends were trimmed by 0 bases and 4 bases, with 12 bases remaining between them. The CDR3 spells CASSYSVALGYGYTF. The CDR3 DNA follows: TGTGCCAGCAGTTACTCTGTGGCCTTAGGCTATGGCTACACCTTC.

This chain uses TRBV2 with TRBJ1-6; D is perhaps TRBD1 (5 bases). The CDR3 has 16 amino acids. V was cut by 2 bases and J by 7 bases, with 15 bases left in between. From germline, CDR1 is SNHLY and CDR2 FYNNEI. CDR3 nucleotide sequence: TGTGCCAGCAGTGAATGGAGCAGGGCCAAAAATTCACCCCTCCACTTT. Residues: CASSEWSRAKNSPLHF.

The V call is TRBV7-9, the J call TRBJ1-2; no clear D gene. Germline CDR1 and CDR2: SEHNR and FQNEAQ (reference sequence). The V end was cut by 5 bases, the J end by 5 bases, with 12 bases between. The CDR3 contains 13 residues. The CDR3 bases are TGTGCCAGCAGCCCCGCCCTCTGGTATGGCTACACCTTC. This codes for CASSPALWYGYTF.

The chain is built from TRBV6-2 or TRBV6-3 and TRBJ2-7; D is possibly TRBD1 (6 bases). This CDR3 has 15 residues. Per germline, CDR1 MNHEY and CDR2 SVGEGT. Trimming took off 6 bases at V and 3 bases at J, with 18 bases between the two ends. CDR3 in DNA: TGTGCCAGCAGCCTCACCCGGGACACATTCTACGAGCAGTACTTC. This sequence encodes CASSLTRDTFYEQYF.

This rearrangement joins TRBV9 to TRBJ2-6; D is perhaps TRBD2 (6 bases). Per germline, CDR1 SGDLS and CDR2 YYNGEE. V was shortened by 3 bases and J by 0 bases, with 22 bases between the two germline ends. CDR3 size: 20 residues. As DNA, the CDR3 is TGTGCCAGCAGCGATCCGCGGGATCCGTCCCCCGGCTCTGGGGCCAACGTCCTGACTTTC. This codes for CASSDPRDPSPGSGANVLTF.

The rearrangement joins TRBV11-2 to TRBJ2-7; no clear D. The V gene's germline CDR1 is SGHAT and CDR2 FQNNGV. The CDR3 spans 11 residues. V lost 4 bases to trimming and J lost 3 bases, with 4 bases between them. The CDR3 spells CASSSDYEQYF. The CDR3 DNA reads TGTGCCAGCAGCTCCGACTACGAGCAGTACTTC. The full variable domain, rest sourced from reference TRBV11-2 and TRBJ2-7, is EAGVAQSPRYKIIEKRQSVAFWCNPISGHATLYWYQQILGQGPKLLIQFQNNGVVDDSQLPKDRFSAERLKGVDSTLKIQPAKLEDSAVYLCASSSDYEQYFGPGTRLTVT.

The rearrangement links TRBV11-2 to TRBJ2-7; D not resolved. Germline-derived CDR1 and CDR2 are SGHAT and FQNNGV. Between the trimmed V and J ends, which lost 3 bases and 4 bases, there was a span of 4 bases. The CDR3 length is 11 residues. The CDR3 DNA reads TGTGCCAGCAGCTTCATTTACGAGCAGTACTTC. It specifies CASSFIYEQYF.

J is TRBJ1-4 and V is TRBV29-1; D gene ambiguous. The CDR3 runs 13 residues. Germline CDR1 SQVTM, CDR2 ANQGSEA. Trimming pared 4 bases from V and 4 bases from J, leaving 10 bases between. The CDR3 loop reads CSVVEAGNEKLFF. Here the CDR3 DNA reads TGCAGCGTTGTCGAGGCGGGTAATGAAAAACTGTTTTTT.

The rearrangement links TRBV28 to TRBJ1-2, with a possible D match to TRBD1 (6 bases). V lost 10 bases, J lost 8 bases, and 20 bases lay in between. The CDR3 runs 13 residues. Germline assignment: CDR1 MDHEN and CDR2 SYDVKM. The CDR3 sequence is CATPNWRGRGYTF. The CDR3 DNA is TGTGCCACTCCGAATTGGAGGGGGAGAGGCTACACCTTC.

The chain combines TRBV6-4 with TRBJ1-6; TRBD1 is a possible D gene (6 bases). With 6 bases removed from V and 8 bases from J, the gap between germline ends came to 14 bases. The V gene's germline CDR1 is MRHNA and CDR2 SNTAGT. The CDR3 consists of 14 residues. DNA for the CDR3: TGTGCCAGCAGCCGCCGGGACAAAGATTCACCCCTCCACTTT. This gives the protein CASSRRDKDSPLHF.

The V gene is TRBV27, the J gene TRBJ1-1, with a tentative D call TRBD1 (5 bases). Germline V gene sequence: CDR1 MNHEY, CDR2 SMNVEV (reference sequence). V lost 5 bases to trimming and J lost 1 base, with 11 bases between them. This CDR3 contains 14 residues. Written as DNA, the CDR3 is TGTGCCAGCAGTACAGGTCCTGGGAACACTGAAGCTTTCTTT. Protein: CASSTGPGNTEAFF.

This clone occurred a few times. Other nucleotide sequences in the sample specify the same CDR3. The chain joins TRBV28 to TRBJ2-5; no firm D call. Trimming removed 6 bases from V and 1 base from J, with 9 bases in between. The CDR3 sequence is 13 residues long. Per the germline V gene, CDR1 is MDHEN and CDR2 is SYDVKM. The CDR3 protein is CASSLEVQETQYF. CDR3 nucleotides: TGTGCCAGCAGCTTGGAAGTCCAAGAGACCCAGTACTTC.

This chain joins TRBV6-5 and TRBJ2-1, with TRBD2 matching 10 bases. With V trimmed by 6 bases and J by 6 bases, 5 bases remained unmatched. The CDR3 is 14 amino acids. Per the germline V gene, CDR1 is MNHEY and CDR2 is SVGAGI. CDR3 DNA: TGTGCCAGCAGGCTTAGCGGGAGGTTCAATGAGCAGTTCTTC. Protein product: CASRLSGRFNEQFF.

This clone was seen only once. The chain carries TRBV28 and TRBJ2-2; no clear D. CDR1 is MDHEN and CDR2 is SYDVKM in the germline V gene. V was shortened by 8 bases and J by 4 bases, with 11 bases between the two germline ends. The CDR3 covers 13 residues. CDR3 nucleotides: TGTGCCAGCGGTGAACGAAGCACCGGGGAGCTGTTTTTT. This gives the protein CASGERSTGELFF.

The chain uses TRBV2 and TRBJ2-1; D gene unclear. Germline-derived CDR1 and CDR2 are SNHLY and FYNNEI. CDR3 length: 12 residues. V dropped 8 bases and J dropped 8 bases, with 13 bases sitting between them. The CDR3 is CASRVFGDEQFF. For the CDR3, the DNA is TGTGCCAGCCGAGTTTTTGGCGATGAGCAGTTCTTC.

The chain employs TRBV4-3 and TRBJ2-3, with 7 positions matching TRBD1. Germline assignment: CDR1 LGHNA and CDR2 YSLEER. J gave up 4 bases and V 4 bases, and 5 bases lay outside the gene matches. The CDR3 consists of 14 residues. DNA of the CDR3: TGCGCCAGCAGCCGCGGACAGGAGGCAGATACGCAGTATTTT. It specifies CASSRGQEADTQYF.

This clone came up a few times. This rearrangement joins TRBV20-1 to TRBJ2-2; no clear D. This CDR3 comprises 11 residues. V lost 5 bases, J lost 2 bases, and 3 bases lay in between. From germline, CDR1 is DFQATT and CDR2 SNEGSKA (reference sequence). The CDR3 loop reads CSARNTGELFF. The CDR3 bases are TGCAGTGCTCGTAACACCGGGGAGCTGTTTTTT.

V and J are TRBV4-3 and TRBJ1-5; perhaps TRBD1 as D (5 bases). V was shortened by 5 bases and J by 1 base, with 18 bases between the two germline ends. The CDR3 is made up of 17 amino acids. CDR1 is LGHNA, CDR2 YSLEER, per germline. The CDR3 DNA follows: TGCGCCAGCAGCACTGACCGGGGGGGAAGAAGCAATCAGCCCCAGCATTTT. This codes for CASSTDRGGRSNQPQHF.

The chain joins TRBV12-5 to TRBJ2-5, with 7 bases fitting TRBD2. The J segment lost 2 bases and the V segment lost 7 bases, leaving 7 bases of the junction unmatched. This CDR3 spans 14 amino acids. CDR1 and CDR2 from the germline V gene are LGHNT and FRNRAP. CDR3 nucleotides: TGTGCTAGTGCTCAAGGTAGCGGGCAAGAGACCCAGTACTTC. This translates into CASAQGSGQETQYF.

A few counts support this clone. The chain couples TRBV18 to TRBJ2-1; D not certain. With 4 bases removed from V and 6 bases from J, the gap between germline ends came to 13 bases. This CDR3 region has 14 residues. The germline CDR1 and CDR2 sequences are KGHSH and LQKENI. The CDR3 here is CASSLDLGANEQFF. For the CDR3, the DNA is TGTGCCAGCTCACTAGACCTAGGAGCCAATGAGCAGTTCTTC.

V and J are TRBV11-2 and TRBJ2-1; no clear D. The germline V gene has CDR1 SGHAT and CDR2 FQNNGV. The length of the CDR3 is 15 residues. V lost 5 bases and J lost 0, with 11 bases in between. The CDR3 sequence is CASSLHPSSYNEQFF. For the CDR3, the DNA is TGTGCCAGCAGCCTTCACCCGAGCTCCTACAATGAGCAGTTCTTC. The entire variable domain, with the rest obtained from reference TRBV11-2 and TRBJ2-1, is as follows: EAGVAQSPRYKIIEKRQSVAFWCNPISGHATLYWYQQILGQGPKLLIQFQNNGVVDDSQLPKDRFSAERLKGVDSTLKIQPAKLEDSAVYLCASSLHPSSYNEQFFGPGTRLTVL.

The chain is built from TRBV7-3 and TRBJ2-2, with 8 bases fitting TRBD2. The CDR3 loop spans 16 amino acids. Per germline, CDR1 SGHTA and CDR2 FQGTGA. J was trimmed by 6 bases and V by 1 base; bases with no gene match: 7. The CDR3 nucleotides are TGTGCCAGCAGCTTAATGGGACTAGTAAGATCCGGGGAGCTGTTTTTT. Translated: CASSLMGLVRSGELFF.

The chain links TRBV11-2 to TRBJ1-4; tentatively, D is TRBD1 (5 bases). The CDR3 has 18 amino acids. Germline V lookup: CDR1 SGHAT, CDR2 FQNNGV. V was pared by 5 bases and J by 0 bases, with 19 bases between. CDR3 coding DNA: TGTGCCAGCAGCGGATTCACGGCCCCGGGGCCAACTAATGAAAAACTGTTTTTT. This encodes CASSGFTAPGPTNEKLFF.

V gene TRBV11-1 combines with J gene TRBJ2-2, with D unclear. V gave up 5 bases and J gave up 1 base, with 8 bases separating them. The CDR3 is 14 amino acids. CDR1 is SGHAT and CDR2 is FQDESV in the germline V gene (reference sequence). The CDR3 DNA is TGTGCCAGCAGCCCACGACAGAACACCGGGGAGCTGTTTTTT. This translates into CASSPRQNTGELFF.